These T cell receptor beta chains were read from a single sample in a study of PD-1 blockade in classical Hodgkin lymphoma. Libraries were prepared by immunoSEQ multiplex PCR; TCRdb keeps only in-frame clonotypes and omits some of them. The sample has under 8,500 clones; about 80% are singletons. The sample in question was CD4+ T cells from blood, obtained at baseline. These receptors all stem from a human donor with classical Hodgkin lymphoma. Both conserved end residues are part of each CDR3. Each record gives: CDR3 protein, CDR3 DNA, clone size, V gene, D gene, J gene. The D gene is left open where the match is weak. Not every row has a clone size; where given, it reads once, few, many or a size class.

CDR3aa: CASSYRGAANEKLFF
CDR3nt: TGTGCCAGCAGTTATAGGGGGGCGGCTAATGAAAAACTGTTTTTT
abundance: .
v_gene: TRBV6-5
d_gene: .
j_gene: TRBJ1-4

CDR3aa: CASSQMGKGYGYTF
CDR3nt: TGTGCCAGCAGCCAGATGGGTAAAGGCTATGGCTACACCTTC
abundance: .
v_gene: TRBV14
d_gene: .
j_gene: TRBJ1-2

CDR3aa: CASKVHGGGNTEAFF
CDR3nt: TGTGCCAGTAAAGTTCATGGTGGGGGGAACACTGAAGCTTTCTTT
abundance: once
v_gene: TRBV19
d_gene: .
j_gene: TRBJ1-1

CDR3aa: CASSPDGGGGAGETQYF
CDR3nt: TGCGCCAGCAGCCCCGATGGTGGCGGGGGGGCGGGAGAGACCCAGTACTTC
abundance: once
v_gene: TRBV4-1
d_gene: TRBD2
j_gene: TRBJ2-5

CDR3aa: CSVEDPRQSWGAFF
CDR3nt: TGCAGCGTTGAAGATCCAAGGCAGTCGTGGGGAGCTTTCTTT
abundance: .
v_gene: TRBV29-1
d_gene: .
j_gene: TRBJ1-1

CDR3aa: CASSPGTVYSNQPQHF
CDR3nt: TGTGCCAGCAGCCCGGGGACAGTTTATAGCAATCAGCCCCAGCATTTT
abundance: .
v_gene: TRBV7-6
d_gene: TRBD1
j_gene: TRBJ1-5

CDR3aa: CASSPIRDRLGRGEQFF
CDR3nt: TGTGCCAGCAGTCCGATCCGGGACAGGCTCGGGAGGGGTGAGCAGTTCTTC
abundance: few
v_gene: TRBV11-2
d_gene: .
j_gene: TRBJ2-1

CDR3aa: CASSPLGTTGRSNF
CDR3nt: TGTGCCAGCAGCCCACTGGGAACCACGGGACGTAGTAACTTC
abundance: .
v_gene: TRBV27
d_gene: .
j_gene: TRBJ2-5

CDR3aa: CASSTYNEQFF
CDR3nt: TGTGCCAGCAGTACCTACAATGAGCAGTTCTTC
abundance: .
v_gene: TRBV6-1
d_gene: .
j_gene: TRBJ2-1

CDR3aa: CAWSALAGGEQFF
CDR3nt: TGTGCCTGGAGTGCACTAGCGGGAGGTGAGCAGTTCTTC
abundance: .
v_gene: TRBV30
d_gene: TRBD2
j_gene: TRBJ2-1

CDR3aa: CASSLVGASGANVLTF
CDR3nt: TGTGCCAGCAGCTTAGTAGGGGCCTCCGGGGCCAACGTCCTGACTTTC
abundance: .
v_gene: TRBV7-6
d_gene: .
j_gene: TRBJ2-6

CDR3aa: CASSLGYQINNEQFF
CDR3nt: TGTGCCAGCAGTTTAGGCTACCAAATAAACAATGAGCAGTTCTTC
abundance: .
v_gene: TRBV27
d_gene: .
j_gene: TRBJ2-1

CDR3aa: CASSDPGRAYGYTF
CDR3nt: TGTGCCAGCAGTGACCCGGGCAGAGCCTATGGCTACACCTTC
abundance: once
v_gene: TRBV25-1
d_gene: .
j_gene: TRBJ1-2

CDR3aa: CASSWAGGQNTEAFF
CDR3nt: TGTGCCAGCAGCTGGGCAGGGGGGCAGAACACTGAAGCTTTCTTT
abundance: once
v_gene: TRBV6-5
d_gene: TRBD1
j_gene: TRBJ1-1

CDR3aa: CASSKTGTSGRAYEQYF
CDR3nt: TGTGCCAGCAGCAAGACCGGGACTAGCGGGAGGGCCTACGAGCAGTACTTC
abundance: .
v_gene: TRBV21-1
d_gene: .
j_gene: TRBJ2-7

CDR3aa: CASSWFGQGGHIQYF
CDR3nt: TGTGCCAGCAGTTGGTTTGGGCAGGGGGGGCACATTCAGTACTTC
abundance: .
v_gene: TRBV27
d_gene: .
j_gene: TRBJ2-4

CDR3aa: CASSLDQKYNSPLHF
CDR3nt: TGTGCCAGCAGCTTAGATCAGAAGTATAATTCACCCCTCCACTTT
abundance: .
v_gene: TRBV11-2
d_gene: .
j_gene: TRBJ1-6

CDR3aa: CASSRLAGAYEQYF
CDR3nt: TGTGCCAGCAGCCGACTAGCGGGGGCCTACGAGCAGTACTTC
abundance: .
v_gene: TRBV7-9
d_gene: TRBD2
j_gene: TRBJ2-7

CDR3aa: CASSLVLINGELFF
CDR3nt: TGTGCCAGCAGCTTAGTTCTGATCAACGGGGAGCTGTTTTTT
abundance: once
v_gene: TRBV7-2
d_gene: .
j_gene: TRBJ2-2

CDR3aa: CASSLLAGSSYNEQFF
CDR3nt: TGTGCCAGCAGCTTATTGGCGGGTTCTTCCTACAATGAGCAGTTCTTC
abundance: .
v_gene: TRBV11-2
d_gene: .
j_gene: TRBJ2-1

CDR3aa: CASSVVGGAVPTGELFF
CDR3nt: TGTGCCAGCAGCGTAGTCGGGGGGGCCGTACCCACCGGGGAGCTGTTTTTT
abundance: .
v_gene: TRBV9
d_gene: TRBD2
j_gene: TRBJ2-2

CDR3aa: CASSFGLQGWTEAFF
CDR3nt: TGTGCCAGCAGTTTTGGTTTACAGGGTTGGACTGAAGCTTTCTTT
abundance: .
v_gene: TRBV28
d_gene: .
j_gene: TRBJ1-1

CDR3aa: CASSLQGARVNYGYTF
CDR3nt: TGTGCCAGCAGCTTACAGGGGGCGAGGGTGAACTATGGCTACACCTTC
abundance: .
v_gene: TRBV7-6
d_gene: TRBD1
j_gene: TRBJ1-2

CDR3aa: CASSVGGKDTQYF
CDR3nt: TGTGCCAGCAGCGTAGGGGGGAAGGATACGCAGTATTTT
abundance: .
v_gene: TRBV9
d_gene: .
j_gene: TRBJ2-3

CDR3aa: CASSFPTASQHF
CDR3nt: TGTGCCAGCAGTTTTCCGACAGCGTCCCAGCATTTT
abundance: .
v_gene: TRBV28
d_gene: .
j_gene: TRBJ1-5

CDR3aa: CASRRRGNNSPLHF
CDR3nt: TGTGCCAGCAGGAGGAGGGGAAATAATTCACCCCTCCACTTT
abundance: few
v_gene: TRBV6-1
d_gene: .
j_gene: TRBJ1-6

CDR3aa: CASSRYGAAEQYF
CDR3nt: TGTGCCAGCAGCAGGTATGGGGCCGCCGAGCAGTACTTC
abundance: .
v_gene: TRBV13
d_gene: .
j_gene: TRBJ2-7

CDR3aa: CASMVRGLAVPTGELFF
CDR3nt: TGTGCCAGCATGGTTCGGGGACTAGCGGTTCCCACCGGGGAGCTGTTTTTT
abundance: once
v_gene: TRBV5-6
d_gene: TRBD2
j_gene: TRBJ2-2

CDR3aa: CASRPTGSYGYTF
CDR3nt: TGTGCCAGCAGACCCACAGGGAGCTATGGCTACACCTTC
abundance: few
v_gene: TRBV5-4
d_gene: .
j_gene: TRBJ1-2

CDR3aa: CASSSYRVHYNSPLHF
CDR3nt: TGTGCCAGCAGCTCGTACAGGGTTCACTATAATTCACCCCTCCACTTT
abundance: .
v_gene: TRBV7-8
d_gene: .
j_gene: TRBJ1-6

CDR3aa: CASSEYRGSSYEQYF
CDR3nt: TGCGCCAGCAGTGAGTACAGGGGAAGCTCCTACGAGCAGTACTTC
abundance: .
v_gene: TRBV10-1
d_gene: TRBD1
j_gene: TRBJ2-7

CDR3aa: CATSRDGVGYQPQHF
CDR3nt: TGTGCCACCAGCAGAGACGGTGTGGGGTATCAGCCCCAGCATTTT
abundance: .
v_gene: TRBV15
d_gene: .
j_gene: TRBJ1-5

CDR3aa: CASSLSPTTYEQYF
CDR3nt: TGTGCCAGCAGCTTAAGTCCGACTACCTACGAGCAGTACTTC
abundance: .
v_gene: TRBV5-5
d_gene: .
j_gene: TRBJ2-7

CDR3aa: CASSAPTGFLSYNEQFF
CDR3nt: TGTGCCAGTAGTGCACCCACAGGGTTTCTGTCCTACAATGAGCAGTTCTTC
abundance: .
v_gene: TRBV19
d_gene: .
j_gene: TRBJ2-1

CDR3aa: CASGRYSYEQYF
CDR3nt: TGTGCCAGCGGACGATACTCCTACGAGCAGTACTTC
abundance: .
v_gene: TRBV6-5
d_gene: .
j_gene: TRBJ2-7

CDR3aa: CASSLDTYGYTF
CDR3nt: TGTGCCAGCAGCTTGGACACCTATGGCTACACCTTC
abundance: .
v_gene: TRBV5-4
d_gene: .
j_gene: TRBJ1-2

CDR3aa: CASSYGPRAYTGELFF
CDR3nt: TGTGCCAGCAGCTACGGGCCCCGGGCCTACACCGGGGAGCTGTTTTTT
abundance: .
v_gene: TRBV5-6
d_gene: .
j_gene: TRBJ2-2

CDR3aa: CASSLAGGRGDTQYF
CDR3nt: TGCGCCAGCAGCTTGGCGGGCGGGAGGGGAGATACGCAGTATTTT
abundance: .
v_gene: TRBV5-1
d_gene: TRBD2
j_gene: TRBJ2-3

CDR3aa: CASSTQGGDGYTF
CDR3nt: TGCGCCAGCAGCACACAGGGGGGAGATGGCTACACCTTC
abundance: .
v_gene: TRBV4-1
d_gene: TRBD1
j_gene: TRBJ1-2

CDR3aa: CASSLDRSGTDTQYF
CDR3nt: TGTGCCAGCTCACTTGACAGGTCAGGCACAGATACGCAGTATTTT
abundance: .
v_gene: TRBV18
d_gene: .
j_gene: TRBJ2-3

CDR3aa: CASSLENERNTIYF
CDR3nt: TGTGCCAGCAGCTTAGAGAATGAAAGAAACACCATATATTTT
abundance: .
v_gene: TRBV13
d_gene: .
j_gene: TRBJ1-3

CDR3aa: CASSLGGGAETQYF
CDR3nt: TGTGCCAGCAGCCTCGGTGGAGGGGCGGAGACCCAGTACTTC
abundance: .
v_gene: TRBV5-4
d_gene: .
j_gene: TRBJ2-5

CDR3aa: CASSLFGRNTEAFF
CDR3nt: TGCGCCAGCAGCTTGTTCGGCAGGAACACTGAAGCTTTCTTT
abundance: once
v_gene: TRBV5-1
d_gene: .
j_gene: TRBJ1-1

CDR3aa: CASSYSTSTEQFF
CDR3nt: TGTGCCAGCAGTTACTCGACCAGCACTGAGCAGTTCTTC
abundance: .
v_gene: TRBV6-5
d_gene: .
j_gene: TRBJ2-1

CDR3aa: CASRPGLVGTIYF
CDR3nt: TGTGCCAGCAGACCAGGCCTGGTAGGCACCATATATTTT
abundance: .
v_gene: TRBV27
d_gene: .
j_gene: TRBJ1-3

CDR3aa: CASSTTAGDSYEQYF
CDR3nt: TGCGCCAGCAGTACGACCGCGGGAGACTCCTACGAGCAGTACTTC
abundance: once
v_gene: TRBV4-3
d_gene: TRBD2
j_gene: TRBJ2-7

CDR3aa: CASRRTSGGLELFF
CDR3nt: TGCGCCAGCAGAAGGACTAGCGGGGGGTTGGAGCTGTTTTTT
abundance: .
v_gene: TRBV5-1
d_gene: TRBD2
j_gene: TRBJ2-2

CDR3aa: CASSLEPGPEKLFF
CDR3nt: TGTGCCAGCTCACTTGAGCCTGGACCTGAAAAACTGTTTTTT
abundance: once
v_gene: TRBV18
d_gene: .
j_gene: TRBJ1-4

CDR3aa: CASSPGDRGSPLHF
CDR3nt: TGTGCCAGTAGCCCCGGGGACAGGGGATCACCCCTCCACTTT
abundance: .
v_gene: TRBV19
d_gene: TRBD1
j_gene: TRBJ1-6

CDR3aa: CASSDPGVNEQFF
CDR3nt: TGTGCCAGCAGTGACCCGGGAGTCAATGAGCAGTTCTTC
abundance: .
v_gene: TRBV2
d_gene: .
j_gene: TRBJ2-1

CDR3aa: CASSWGKYNEQFF
CDR3nt: TGTGCCAGCAGTTGGGGAAAGTACAATGAGCAGTTCTTC
abundance: .
v_gene: TRBV14
d_gene: .
j_gene: TRBJ2-1

CDR3aa: CASRTGVELFF
CDR3nt: TGTGCCAGCAGAACGGGCGTAGAACTGTTTTTT
abundance: .
v_gene: TRBV6-6
d_gene: .
j_gene: TRBJ1-4

CDR3aa: CASSSSGTGGLHYGYTF
CDR3nt: TGTGCCAGCAGTTCCTCCGGGACAGGGGGCCTGCACTATGGCTACACCTTC
abundance: .
v_gene: TRBV28
d_gene: TRBD1
j_gene: TRBJ1-2

CDR3aa: CASSVHWSSGNTIYF
CDR3nt: TGTGCCAGCAGCGTCCACTGGAGCTCTGGAAACACCATATATTTT
abundance: few
v_gene: TRBV9
d_gene: .
j_gene: TRBJ1-3

CDR3aa: CASSPRLAGAHEQFF
CDR3nt: TGTGCCAGTAGTCCCAGACTAGCGGGAGCGCATGAGCAGTTCTTC
abundance: .
v_gene: TRBV19
d_gene: TRBD2
j_gene: TRBJ2-1

CDR3aa: CASSFLEKLFF
CDR3nt: TGTGCCAGCAGTTTTCTTGAAAAACTGTTTTTT
abundance: few
v_gene: TRBV28
d_gene: .
j_gene: TRBJ1-4

CDR3aa: CASSLDGREGDNEQFF
CDR3nt: TGTGCCAGCAGCTTAGATGGTCGGGAGGGGGACAATGAGCAGTTCTTC
abundance: .
v_gene: TRBV11-3
d_gene: TRBD2
j_gene: TRBJ2-1

CDR3aa: CASSGGRRPNNEQFF
CDR3nt: TGCGCCAGCAGTGGGGGGCGGCGCCCCAACAATGAGCAGTTCTTC
abundance: .
v_gene: TRBV10-2
d_gene: .
j_gene: TRBJ2-1

CDR3aa: CASSAYRDRGRYEQYF
CDR3nt: TGTGCCAGCAGCGCATACCGGGACAGGGGGCGATACGAGCAGTACTTC
abundance: .
v_gene: TRBV7-9
d_gene: TRBD1
j_gene: TRBJ2-7